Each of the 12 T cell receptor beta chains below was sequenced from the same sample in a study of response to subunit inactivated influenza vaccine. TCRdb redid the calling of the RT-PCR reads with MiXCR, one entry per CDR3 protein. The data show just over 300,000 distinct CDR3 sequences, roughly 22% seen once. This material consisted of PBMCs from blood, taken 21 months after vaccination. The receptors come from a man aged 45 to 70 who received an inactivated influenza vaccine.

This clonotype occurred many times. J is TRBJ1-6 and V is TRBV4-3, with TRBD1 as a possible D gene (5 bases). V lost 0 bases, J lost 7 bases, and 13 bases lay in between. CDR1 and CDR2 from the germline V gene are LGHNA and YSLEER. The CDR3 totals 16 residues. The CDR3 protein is CASSQDGHLPNSPLHF. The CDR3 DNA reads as TGCGCCAGCAGCCAAGATGGACACCTTCCCAATTCACCCCTCCACTTT.

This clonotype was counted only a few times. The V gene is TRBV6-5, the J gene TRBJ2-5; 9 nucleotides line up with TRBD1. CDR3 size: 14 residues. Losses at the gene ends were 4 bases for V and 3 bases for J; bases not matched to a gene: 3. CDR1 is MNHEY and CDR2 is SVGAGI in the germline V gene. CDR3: CASSSTGGEETQYF. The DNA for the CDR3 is TGTGCCAGCAGTTCCACAGGGGGCGAAGAGACCCAGTACTTC.

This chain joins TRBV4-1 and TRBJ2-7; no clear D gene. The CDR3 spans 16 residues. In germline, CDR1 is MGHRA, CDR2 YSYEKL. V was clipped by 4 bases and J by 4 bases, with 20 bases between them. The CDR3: CASSPDLVQTRYEQYF. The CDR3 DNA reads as TGCGCCAGCAGCCCTGATTTAGTCCAAACTCGATACGAGCAGTACTTC.

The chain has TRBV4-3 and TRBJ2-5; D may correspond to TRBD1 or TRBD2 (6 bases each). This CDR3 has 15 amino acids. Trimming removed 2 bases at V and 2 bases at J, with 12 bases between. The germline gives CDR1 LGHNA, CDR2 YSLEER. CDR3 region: CASSQIGGGQETQYF. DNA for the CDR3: TGCGCCAGCAGCCAAATCGGGGGCGGACAAGAGACCCAGTACTTC.

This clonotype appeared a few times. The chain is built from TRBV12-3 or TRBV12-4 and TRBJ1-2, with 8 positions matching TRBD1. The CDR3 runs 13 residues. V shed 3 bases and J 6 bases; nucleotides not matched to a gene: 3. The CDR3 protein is CASSFDRGNGYTF. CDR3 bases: TGTGCCAGCAGTTTCGACAGGGGAAATGGCTACACCTTC.

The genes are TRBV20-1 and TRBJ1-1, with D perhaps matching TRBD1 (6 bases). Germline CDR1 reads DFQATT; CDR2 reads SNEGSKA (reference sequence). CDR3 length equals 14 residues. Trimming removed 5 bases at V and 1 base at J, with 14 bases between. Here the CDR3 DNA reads TGCAGTGCTCGGGTCGGGGGCAGGAACACTGAAGCTTTCTTT. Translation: CSARVGGRNTEAFF.

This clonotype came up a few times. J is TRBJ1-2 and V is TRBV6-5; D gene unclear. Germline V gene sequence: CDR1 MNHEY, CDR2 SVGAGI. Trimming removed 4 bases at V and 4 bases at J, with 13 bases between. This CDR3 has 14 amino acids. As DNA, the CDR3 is TGTGCCAGCAGTTCAGGAGGGCTTGGCTATGGCTACACCTTC. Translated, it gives CASSSGGLGYGYTF.

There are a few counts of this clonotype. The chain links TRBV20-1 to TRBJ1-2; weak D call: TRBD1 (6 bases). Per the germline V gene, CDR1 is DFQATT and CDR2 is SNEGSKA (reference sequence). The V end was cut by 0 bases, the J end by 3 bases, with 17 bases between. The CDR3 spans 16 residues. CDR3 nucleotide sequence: TGCAGTGCTAGAGATCGGGCAGGGGTTAAGGACTATGGCTACACCTTC. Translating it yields CSARDRAGVKDYGYTF.

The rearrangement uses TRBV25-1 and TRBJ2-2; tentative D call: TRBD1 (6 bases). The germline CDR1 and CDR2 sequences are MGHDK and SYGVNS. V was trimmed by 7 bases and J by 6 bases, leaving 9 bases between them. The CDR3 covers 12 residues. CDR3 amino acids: CASTPGAGELFF. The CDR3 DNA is TGTGCCAGCACCCCAGGGGCCGGGGAGCTGTTTTTT.

The CDR3 region is CASSQDLGGARPQYF. CDR3 nucleotides: TGTGCCAGCAGCCAAGATCTAGGGGGGGCTCGTCCGCAGTATTTT. V and J are TRBV3-1 and TRBJ2-3; D might be TRBD2 (7 bases). The V gene's germline CDR1 is LGHDT and CDR2 YNNKEL (reference sequence). The CDR3 contains 15 residues. V gave up 0 bases and J gave up 10 bases, with 17 bases separating them.

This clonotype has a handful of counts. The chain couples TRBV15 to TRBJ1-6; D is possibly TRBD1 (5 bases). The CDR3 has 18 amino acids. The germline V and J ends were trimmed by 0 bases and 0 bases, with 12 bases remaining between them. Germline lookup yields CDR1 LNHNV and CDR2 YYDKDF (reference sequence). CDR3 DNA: TGTGCCACCAGCAGAGAACGGGGCAGCAGCTCCTATAATTCACCCCTCCACTTT. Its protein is CATSRERGSSSYNSPLHF. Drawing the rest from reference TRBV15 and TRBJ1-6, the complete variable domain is DAMVIQNPRYQVTQFGKPVTLSCSQTLNHNVMYWYQQKSSQAPKLLFHYYDKDFNNEADTPDNFQSRRPNTSFCFLDIRSPGLGDTAMYLCATSRERGSSSYNSPLHFGNGTRLTVT.

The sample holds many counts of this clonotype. The DNA of the CDR3 is TGTGCCAGCAGTTCGCCAAACAGGGGGAACTATGGCTACACCTTC. Translation gives CASSSPNRGNYGYTF. V is TRBV12-3 or TRBV12-4 and J is TRBJ1-2, with TRBD1 matching 8 bases. CDR3 length: 15 residues. Losses at the gene ends were 4 bases for V and 2 bases for J; bases not matched to a gene: 6.